This passage covers 5 T cell receptor beta chains from one sample sequenced in a study of CD8 T cells in ankylosing spondylitis. TCRdb reanalysed the 5' RACE reads using MiXCR and keeps one entry per CDR3 protein. The sample carries tens of thousands of distinct CDR3 sequences, about 6.3% recorded once. The sequenced material came from blood, either unsorted or a sorted T cell fraction (not recorded which). The source is a male donor with ankylosing spondylitis or in good health (not recorded which).

Ten or more counts support this clonotype. The chain joins TRBV4-1 to TRBJ1-3, with D unresolved. CDR1 and CDR2 from the germline V gene are MGHRA and YSYEKL. The CDR3 is 16 amino acids. V dropped 4 bases and J dropped 0 bases, with 13 bases sitting between them. The CDR3 region has the DNA TGCGCCAGCAGCCTCCAGCGGGATTCCTCTGGAAACACCATATATTTT. It codes for CASSLQRDSSGNTIYF.

There are many counts of this clonotype. This chain links TRBV20-1 with TRBJ2-1, with a tentative D call TRBD2 (6 bases). The CDR3 is 14 amino acids. V dropped 5 bases and J dropped 3 bases, with 14 bases sitting between them. CDR1 is DFQATT, CDR2 SNEGSKA, per germline (reference sequence). CDR3 residues: CSASGASDYNEQFF. In nucleotides, the CDR3 is TGCAGTGCTTCTGGGGCTAGCGACTACAATGAGCAGTTCTTC.

This clonotype was counted at least ten times. This chain connects TRBV6-1 to TRBJ2-1, with a weak D call TRBD2 (6 bases). The germline CDR1 and CDR2 sequences are MNHNS and SASEGT. Deletions cut 4 bases from V and 4 bases from J, with 11 bases between. The CDR3 extends over 14 amino acids. CDR3: CASSAGLAYNEQFF. The CDR3 bases are TGTGCCAGCAGTGCGGGACTCGCTTACAATGAGCAGTTCTTC.

This clonotype was recorded a few times. The rearrangement uses TRBV12-3 or TRBV12-4 and TRBJ2-6, with unresolved D. There are 15 residues in the CDR3. V lost 1 base, J lost 0 bases, and 4 bases lay in between. CDR3: CASSLGPSGANVLTF. The CDR3 bases are TGTGCCAGCAGTTTAGGTCCCTCTGGGGCCAACGTCCTGACTTTC.

This clonotype was recorded at least ten times. The V call is TRBV29-1, the J call TRBJ2-1; the D gene could be TRBD1 or TRBD2 (6 bases each). Germline loops: CDR1 SQVTM, CDR2 ANQGSEA. Trimming took 7 bases from V and 7 from J, leaving 23 bases between them. There are 15 residues in the CDR3. In nucleotides, the CDR3 is TGCAGCGGGGGGGATAACAGGGTTGGTTCGAATGAGCAGTTCTTC. Protein sequence: CSGGDNRVGSNEQFF.